These 3 T cell receptor beta chains share one sample of origin, sequenced in a study of OX40 agonist ivuxolimab in advanced cancers. Generated by immunoSEQ multiplex PCR, the TCRdb table keeps only in-frame clones and is missing some. The sample records roughly 10,000 clones, approximately 80% being singletons. The sequences come from CD4+ or CD8+ T cells sorted from blood, collected in a trial of the OX40 agonist ivuxolimab. The origin of the receptors is an adult with an advanced solid tumor such as melanoma, head and neck, liver or kidney cancer.

CDR3 coding DNA: TGTGCCAGCAGCCAACAGGGTCCCTACGAGCAGTACTTC. Its translation is CASSQQGPYEQYF. V is TRBV6-6 and J is TRBJ2-7; a possible D gene is TRBD1 (6 bases). Germline assignment: CDR1 MNHNY and CDR2 SVGAGI (reference sequence). Trimming pared 6 bases from V and 2 bases from J, leaving 11 bases between. The CDR3 is 13 residues long.

This chain uses TRBV5-4 with TRBJ2-5; 8 nucleotides line up with TRBD1. After removal of 2 bases from V and 5 bases from J, the junction contained 11 bases not matched to a gene. The CDR3 extends over 16 amino acids. Germline CDR1 is SGHNT and CDR2 is YYREEE (reference sequence). The CDR3 protein is CASSLTDRVLEETQYF. The CDR3 DNA follows: TGTGCCAGCAGCTTAACGGACAGGGTGTTAGAGGAGACCCAGTACTTC.

The rearrangement links TRBV5-1 to TRBJ1-2; D gene uncertain. V lost 0 bases, J lost 1 base, and 7 bases lay in between. Per the germline V gene, CDR1 is SGHRS and CDR2 is YFSETQ. CDR3 size: 14 residues. CDR3 DNA sequence: TGCGCCAGCAGCTTGGGATGGGGTAACTATGGCTACACCTTC. Protein product: CASSLGWGNYGYTF.